The present T cell receptor beta chain was sequenced within a study of T-cell reconstitution after alpha-beta-depleted transplantation in children. Unique molecular identifiers tagged the TCRbeta library. Via MiXCR, TCRdb re-called the PCR reads, giving one row per CDR3 protein. Of over 150,000 distinct CDR3 sequences listed, about 6.4% are singletons. Sequenced material: PBMCs from the stem cell graft donor, taken from the stem cell graft. This TCR came from a human donor who donated a stem cell graft to a child with Wiskott-Aldrich syndrome.

CDR3 region: CASSLLERHRTYTGELFF. CDR3 bases: TGTGCCAGCAGCTTACTCGAACGCCACAGGACCTACACCGGGGAGCTGTTTTTT. V is TRBV7-6 and J is TRBJ2-2; D may be TRBD1 (5 bases). The V gene's germline CDR1 is SGHVS and CDR2 FNYEAQ. Trimming took 2 bases from V and 3 from J, leaving 19 bases between them. The CDR3 is 18 amino acids.